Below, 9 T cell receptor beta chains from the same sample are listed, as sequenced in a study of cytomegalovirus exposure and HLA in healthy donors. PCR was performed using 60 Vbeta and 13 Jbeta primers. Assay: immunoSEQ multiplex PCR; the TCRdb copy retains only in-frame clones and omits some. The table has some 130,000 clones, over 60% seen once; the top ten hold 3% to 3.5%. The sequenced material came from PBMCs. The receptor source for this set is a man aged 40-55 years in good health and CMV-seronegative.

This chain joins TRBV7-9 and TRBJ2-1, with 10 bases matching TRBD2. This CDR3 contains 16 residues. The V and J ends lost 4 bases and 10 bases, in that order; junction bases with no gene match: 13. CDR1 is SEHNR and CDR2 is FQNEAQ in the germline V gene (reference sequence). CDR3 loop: CASSSRLAGVSAEQFF. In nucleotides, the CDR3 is TGTGCCAGCAGCTCCAGACTAGCGGGCGTCTCCGCGGAGCAGTTCTTC.

The CDR3 DNA is TGTGCCAGCAGCAGCCGGGATTTGGGCTCCTACAATGAGCAGTTCTTC. Encoded protein: CASSSRDLGSYNEQFF. The chain employs TRBV11-2 and TRBJ2-1; a weak D match, TRBD2 (5 bases). Germline V gene lookup returns CDR1 SGHAT and CDR2 FQNNGV. CDR3 length: 16 amino acids. V dropped 5 bases and J dropped 0 bases, with 14 bases sitting between them.

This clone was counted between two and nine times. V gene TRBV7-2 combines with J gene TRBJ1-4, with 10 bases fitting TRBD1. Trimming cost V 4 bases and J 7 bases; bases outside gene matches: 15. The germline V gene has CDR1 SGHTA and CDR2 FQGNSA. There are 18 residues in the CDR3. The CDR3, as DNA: TGTGCCAGCAGCTCCCACGGGACAGGGGAGGGAGTGGGTGAAAAACTGTTTTTT. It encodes CASSSHGTGEGVGEKLFF.

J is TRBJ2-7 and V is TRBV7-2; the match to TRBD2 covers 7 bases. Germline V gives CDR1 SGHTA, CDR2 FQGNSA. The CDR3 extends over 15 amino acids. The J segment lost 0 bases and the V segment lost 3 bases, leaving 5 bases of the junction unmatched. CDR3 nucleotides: TGTGCCAGCAGCTTGGGGGGGACGGCCTCCTACGAGCAGTACTTC. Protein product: CASSLGGTASYEQYF.

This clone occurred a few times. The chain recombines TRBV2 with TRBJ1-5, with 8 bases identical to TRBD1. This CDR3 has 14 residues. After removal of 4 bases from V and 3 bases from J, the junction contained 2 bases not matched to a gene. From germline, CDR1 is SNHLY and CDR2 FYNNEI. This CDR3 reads CASSGQGANQPQHF. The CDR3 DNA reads TGTGCCAGCAGTGGTCAGGGGGCCAATCAGCCCCAGCATTTT.

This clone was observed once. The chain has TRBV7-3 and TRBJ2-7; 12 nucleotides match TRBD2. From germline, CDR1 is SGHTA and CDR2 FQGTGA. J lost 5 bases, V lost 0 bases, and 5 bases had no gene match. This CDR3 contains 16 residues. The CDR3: CASSLTRLAGVHEQYF. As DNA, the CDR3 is TGTGCCAGCAGCTTAACCCGACTAGCGGGAGTCCACGAGCAGTACTTC.

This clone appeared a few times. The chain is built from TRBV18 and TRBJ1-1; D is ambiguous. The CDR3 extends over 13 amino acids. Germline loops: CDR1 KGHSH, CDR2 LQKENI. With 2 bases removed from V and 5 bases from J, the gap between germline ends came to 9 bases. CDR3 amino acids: CASSPDAGTEAFF. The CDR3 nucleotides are TGTGCCAGCTCACCAGATGCGGGTACTGAAGCTTTCTTT.

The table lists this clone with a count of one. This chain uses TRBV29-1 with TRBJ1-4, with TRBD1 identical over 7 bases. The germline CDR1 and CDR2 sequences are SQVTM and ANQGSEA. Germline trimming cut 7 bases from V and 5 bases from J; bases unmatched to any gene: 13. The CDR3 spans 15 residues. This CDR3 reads CSALRTGQFNEKLFF. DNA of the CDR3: TGCAGCGCCCTTAGGACAGGACAATTCAATGAAAAACTGTTTTTT.

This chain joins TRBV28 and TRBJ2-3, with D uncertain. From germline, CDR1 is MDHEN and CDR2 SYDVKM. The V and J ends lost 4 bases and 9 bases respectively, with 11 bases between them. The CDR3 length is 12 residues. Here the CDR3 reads CASSSPSATQYF. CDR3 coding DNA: TGTGCCAGCAGTTCACCCTCTGCGACGCAGTATTTT. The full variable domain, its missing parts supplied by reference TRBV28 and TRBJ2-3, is DVKVTQSSRYLVKRTGEKVFLECVQDMDHENMFWYRQDPGLGLRLIYFSYDVKMKEKGDIPEGYSVSREKKERFSLILESASTNQTSMYLCASSSPSATQYFGPGTRLTVL.